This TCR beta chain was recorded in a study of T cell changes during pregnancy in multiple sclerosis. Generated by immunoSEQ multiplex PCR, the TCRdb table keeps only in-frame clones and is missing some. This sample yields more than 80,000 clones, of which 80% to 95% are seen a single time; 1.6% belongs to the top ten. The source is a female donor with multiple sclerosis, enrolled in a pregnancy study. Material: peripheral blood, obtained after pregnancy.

The CDR3 protein is CASSLAGQGGYGYTF. The DNA for the CDR3 is TGCGCCAGCAGCTTGGCTGGACAGGGTGGCTATGGCTACACCTTC. The rearrangement joins TRBV5-1 to TRBJ1-2; TRBD1 aligns across 8 bases. Looked up from germline, CDR1 is SGHRS and CDR2 is YFSETQ. The CDR3 covers 15 residues. Trimming at V came to 0 bases and at J to 4 bases, leaving 5 bases not matched to a gene.